This T cell receptor beta chain was obtained from a study of technical replicates of blood from a handful of donors. The CDR3 length is 13 residues. CDR1 and CDR2 (germline): MNHNS, SASEGT. Trimming left V 3 bases short and J 3 bases short, with 8 bases between. Clones were sequenced by immunoSEQ multiplex PCR, and TCRdb holds only the in-frame ones, with some missing. The sample yields 70,000 to 95,000 clones, roughly 94% seen once. Sample: T cells isolated from PBMCs. This sequence joins TRBV6-1 and TRBJ1-1; D call uncertain. The origin of this receptor is a human donor in good health. Written as DNA, the CDR3 is TGTGCCAGCAGTGATCGGCGGGACACTGAAGCTTTCTTT. The encoded protein is CASSDRRDTEAFF.